Reported below is one T cell receptor beta chain. This clonotype was observed many times. Its antigen is still unknown. Within one base of it there is no much larger clone, and no base qualities were kept. Library prep was done by RACE. Sequencing was performed on a NextSeq 500. During library preparation, unique molecular identifiers were attached to individual cDNA molecules so that TCRs could be counted quantitatively and reproducibly. Both TCR alpha and TCR beta chains were sequenced from each blood RNA sample. The authors' analysis ran thus. Samples had a median of about 96,000 TCRs, with a range from about 23,224 to 750,000. The Decombinator software suite was used to annotate V, J and CDR3 in the TCR reads. For the PS versus PT1 abundance plots, all samples were subsampled to the same number of TCRs (28,000). Expanded TCRs were defined as absent before sensitization and observed at least eight times at the 2-week time point. The raw public data were reprocessed by TCRdb itself: fastp quality trimming at Q25, MiXCR clonotype calling, in-frame beta chains only. For every CDR3 protein sequence, its rows merge into one entry that carries the most common genes and DNA. The authors' filters were not applied to this entry. The sample table shows roughly 160,000 distinct CDR3 sequences, and roughly 15% are seen once. The ten biggest clones cover 1.5% to 2% of the sample.

This sample was taken from a study of human T cells and chemical hapten exposure (TCRdb year 2021). Background on the whole study: For sensitization, 2% DPC in acetone was applied to an approximately 2 cm by approximately 2 cm area of upper inner arm skin. Blood was sampled from patients pre-sensitization (week 0) and at 2, 6 and about 24 weeks after DPC sensitization. Libraries were combined into a pool for sequencing, and differences in TCR yield between samples came mainly from small differences in library volumes within the pool. Alopecia areata with under or over 50% scalp involvement, alopecia totalis and alopecia universalis were represented in the patient cohort, which was mostly female. Patch testing on the upper back used Finn chambers containing 0.01% DPC, with scoring done after 6 days according to International Contact Dermatitis Research Group standards. Twenty-nine alopecia patients provided blood for TCR sequencing at one to four time points (pre-sensitization, 2, 6 and 24 weeks). In alopecia patients, the study followed how the peripheral blood TCR repertoire changed in vivo over primary and secondary sensitization to diphenylcyclopropenone (DPC), a hapten. Weekly therapeutic DPC doses were additionally applied to the scalp of patients throughout the roughly 23-week study period.

The CDR3 numbers 20 residues from cysteine through phenylalanine. The sequence is cut down to CDR3 DNA, 60 bases in frame from base 1. V is pruned by 4 bases and J by 3 bases, leaving 20 bases of the junction without a gene match. In the germline V gene (reference sequence), CDR1 corresponds to LGHDT and CDR2 to YNNKEL. The research as a whole found: A positive correlation was found between the number of PT1 expanded TCRs and patch test score, with significance reached at thresholds 8, 16 and 32 but not 4. Compared with pre-sensitization or healthy control sets, expanded TCRs formed significantly more large CDR3 similarity clusters, which is consistent with antigen-driven responses. No change with DPC sensitization was found in the number of TCRs above 1 in 1000 frequency, and no evidence of global repertoire structure alterations was found. Alopecia, a presumed autoimmune disease, was present in all patients, so the immune response of the patients might differ from that of healthy individuals. After repeated subsampling, changes were observed in the strength of the expansion versus patch-test correlation and in the threshold at which the correlation became significant.

The meaning of the sample's time point label: patch test 1, 2 weeks after DPC sensitization. The sample's treatment or condition, from its label and the paper: therapeutic diphenylcyclopropenone sensitization with weekly scalp DPC. At every patch-test visit, the blood draw took place before the patch test was put on. Patients were considered eligible if aged 18 to 70, diagnosed with alopecia and deemed suitable for DPC therapy, and patients were excluded if pregnant. Total RNA was extracted from unfractionated whole blood that had been collected in Tempus Blood RNA tubes. The sequence came from a woman aged 30 to 39 with alopecia areata. Some clones in this sample may be carry-over from other donors' samples. This specimen was whole blood, taken in connection with sensitization to the hapten diphenylcyclopropenone (DPC). This sequence uses TRBV3-1 and TRBJ2-1; 8 middle bases align to TRBD2. The CDR3 sequence is CASSPRWRGASEFNYNEQFF. Read as DNA, the sequence is TGTGCCAGCAGCCCCAGGTGGCGGGGGGCCTCTGAATTTAACTACAATGAGCAGTTCTTC.